This TCR beta chain was captured in a study of cytomegalovirus exposure and HLA in healthy donors. Overall study: Most genotyped donors, over 70% of more than 300, had Caucasian-associated genetic ancestry. Regarding the study as a whole: Researchers had no immune exposure information except CMV serostatus available. Later analysis showed TCR association rates varying by HLA locus, highest for DRB1 and lowest for HLA-C. It was assumed in the presence/absence analyses that sequencing depth was roughly uniform across donors.

V shed 1 base and J 5 bases; nucleotides not matched to a gene: 11. From germline, CDR1 is SEHNR and CDR2 FQNEAQ (reference sequence). CDR3 length: 17 residues. As for this clone: Antigen unknown.

Primers for the PCR totalled 60 Vbeta and 13 Jbeta. The repertoire was sequenced with immunoSEQ multiplex PCR; TCRdb's copy has only in-frame clones and lacks some. The table lists about 88,000 clones. The specimen was PBMCs. The TCR comes from a girl aged 5 to 17 in good health and CMV-seropositive. The chain joins TRBV7-9 to TRBJ2-1; 7 bases agree with TRBD2. CDR3 DNA sequence: TGTGCCAGCAGCTTAGTGCATGGCGGGGGAGTCAACAATGAGCAGTTCTTC. It specifies CASSLVHGGGVNNEQFF.